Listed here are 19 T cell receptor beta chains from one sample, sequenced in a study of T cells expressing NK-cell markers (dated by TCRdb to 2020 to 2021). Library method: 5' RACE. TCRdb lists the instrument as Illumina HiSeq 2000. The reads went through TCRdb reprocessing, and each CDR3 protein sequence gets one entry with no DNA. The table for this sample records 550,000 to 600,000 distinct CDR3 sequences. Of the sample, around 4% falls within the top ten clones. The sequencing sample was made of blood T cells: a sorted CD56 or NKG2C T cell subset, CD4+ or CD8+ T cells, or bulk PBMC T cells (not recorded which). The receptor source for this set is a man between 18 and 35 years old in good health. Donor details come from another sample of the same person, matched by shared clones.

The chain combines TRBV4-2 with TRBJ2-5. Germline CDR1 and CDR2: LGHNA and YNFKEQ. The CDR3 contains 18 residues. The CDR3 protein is CASSPETGLLGRSGTQYF.

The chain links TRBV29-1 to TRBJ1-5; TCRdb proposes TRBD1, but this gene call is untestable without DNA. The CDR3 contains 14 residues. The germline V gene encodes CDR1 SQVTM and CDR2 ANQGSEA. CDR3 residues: CSVGGGPSNQPQHF.

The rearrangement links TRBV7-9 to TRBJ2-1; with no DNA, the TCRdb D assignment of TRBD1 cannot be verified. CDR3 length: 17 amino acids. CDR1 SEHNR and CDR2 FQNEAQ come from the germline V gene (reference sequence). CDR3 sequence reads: CASSLVIGQGVYNEQFF.

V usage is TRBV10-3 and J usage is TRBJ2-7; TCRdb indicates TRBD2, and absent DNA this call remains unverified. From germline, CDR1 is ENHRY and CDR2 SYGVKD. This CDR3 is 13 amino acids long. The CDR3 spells CAISEQEGSEQYF.

Here the CDR3 reads CASSYSRNQETQYF. The V gene is TRBV6-5, the J gene TRBJ2-5. This CDR3 has 14 amino acids. Germline V lookup: CDR1 MNHEY, CDR2 SVGAGI.

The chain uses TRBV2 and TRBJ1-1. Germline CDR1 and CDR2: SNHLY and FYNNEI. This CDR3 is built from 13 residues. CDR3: CASSETALAEAFF.

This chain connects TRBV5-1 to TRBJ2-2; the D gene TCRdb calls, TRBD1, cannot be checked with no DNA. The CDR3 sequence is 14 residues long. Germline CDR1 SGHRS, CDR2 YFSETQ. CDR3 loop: CASSPGQFTGELFF.

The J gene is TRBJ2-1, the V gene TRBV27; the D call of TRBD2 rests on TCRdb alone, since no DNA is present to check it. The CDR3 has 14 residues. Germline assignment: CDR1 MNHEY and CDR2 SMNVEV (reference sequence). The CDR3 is CASSISLVGNEQFF.

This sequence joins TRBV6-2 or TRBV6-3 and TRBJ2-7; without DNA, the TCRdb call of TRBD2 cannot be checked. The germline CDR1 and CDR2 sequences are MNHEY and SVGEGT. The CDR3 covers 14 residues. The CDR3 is CASSYRLAGYEQYF.

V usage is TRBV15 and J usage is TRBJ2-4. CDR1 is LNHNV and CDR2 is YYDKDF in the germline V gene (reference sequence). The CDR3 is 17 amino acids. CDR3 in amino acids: CATSRDGLKLNQNIQYF.

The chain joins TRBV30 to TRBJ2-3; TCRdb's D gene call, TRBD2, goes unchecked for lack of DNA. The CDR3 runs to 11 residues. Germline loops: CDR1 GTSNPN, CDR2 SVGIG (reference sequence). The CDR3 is CACQSGATQYF.

The CDR3 sequence is CASSQAPGVGGELFF. The genes are TRBV4-2 and TRBJ2-2; TCRdb returns TRBD1, unconfirmable since there is no DNA. The CDR3 contains 15 residues. The germline V gene encodes CDR1 LGHNA and CDR2 YNFKEQ.

The CDR3 loop reads CSARDQVGREGTGELFF. The genes are TRBV20-1 and TRBJ2-2; as DNA is missing, the TRBD2 call by TCRdb cannot be tested. The V gene's germline CDR1 is DFQATT and CDR2 SNEGSKA (reference sequence). CDR3 size: 17 residues.

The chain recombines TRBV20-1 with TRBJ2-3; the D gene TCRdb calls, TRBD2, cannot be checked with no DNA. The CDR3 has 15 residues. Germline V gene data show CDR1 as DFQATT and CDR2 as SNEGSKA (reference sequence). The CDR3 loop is CSAGGRASVSDTQYF.

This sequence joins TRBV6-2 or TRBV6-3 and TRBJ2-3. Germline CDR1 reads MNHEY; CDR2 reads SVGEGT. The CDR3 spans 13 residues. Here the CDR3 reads CASTFGSTDTQYF.

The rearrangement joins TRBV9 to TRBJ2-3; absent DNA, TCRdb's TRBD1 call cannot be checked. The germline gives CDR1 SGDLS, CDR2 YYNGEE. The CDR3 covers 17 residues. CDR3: CASSVLGRQGASDTQYF.

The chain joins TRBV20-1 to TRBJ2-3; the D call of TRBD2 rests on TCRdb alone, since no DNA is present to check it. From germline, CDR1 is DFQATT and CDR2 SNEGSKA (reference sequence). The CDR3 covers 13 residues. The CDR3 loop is CSARGDGRDTQYF.

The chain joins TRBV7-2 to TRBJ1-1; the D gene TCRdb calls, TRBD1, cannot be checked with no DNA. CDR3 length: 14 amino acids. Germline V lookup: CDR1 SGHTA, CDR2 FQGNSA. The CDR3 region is CASSSSGGGTEAFF.

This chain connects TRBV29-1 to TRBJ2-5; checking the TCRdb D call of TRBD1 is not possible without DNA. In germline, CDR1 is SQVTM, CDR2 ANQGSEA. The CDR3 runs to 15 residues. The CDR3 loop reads CSVVLQGALEETQYF.